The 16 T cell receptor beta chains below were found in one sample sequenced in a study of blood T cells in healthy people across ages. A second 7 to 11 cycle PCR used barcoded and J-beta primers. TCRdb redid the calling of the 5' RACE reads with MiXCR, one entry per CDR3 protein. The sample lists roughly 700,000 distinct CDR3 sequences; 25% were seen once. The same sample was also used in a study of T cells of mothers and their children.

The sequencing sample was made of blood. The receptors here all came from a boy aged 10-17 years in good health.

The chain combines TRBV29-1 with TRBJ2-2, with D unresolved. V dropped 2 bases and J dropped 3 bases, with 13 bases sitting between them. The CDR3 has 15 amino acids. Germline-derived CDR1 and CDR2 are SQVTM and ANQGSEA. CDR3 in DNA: TGCAGCGTTGAATCAGTGTTTGGGGACACCGGGGAGCTGTTTTTT. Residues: CSVESVFGDTGELFF.

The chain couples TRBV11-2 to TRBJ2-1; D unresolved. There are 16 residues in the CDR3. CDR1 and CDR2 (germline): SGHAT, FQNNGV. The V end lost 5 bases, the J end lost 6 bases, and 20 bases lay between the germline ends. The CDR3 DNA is TGTGCCAGCAGCCACCGTCTGTTTTCCGGGCGCAATGAGCAGTTCTTC. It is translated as CASSHRLFSGRNEQFF.

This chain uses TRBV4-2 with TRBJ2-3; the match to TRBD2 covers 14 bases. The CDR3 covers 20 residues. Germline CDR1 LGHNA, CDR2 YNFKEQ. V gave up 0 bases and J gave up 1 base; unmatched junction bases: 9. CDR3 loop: CASSQDFLTSGGAGTDTQYF. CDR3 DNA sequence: TGTGCCAGCAGCCAAGATTTTCTGACTAGCGGGGGGGCTGGCACAGATACGCAGTATTTT.

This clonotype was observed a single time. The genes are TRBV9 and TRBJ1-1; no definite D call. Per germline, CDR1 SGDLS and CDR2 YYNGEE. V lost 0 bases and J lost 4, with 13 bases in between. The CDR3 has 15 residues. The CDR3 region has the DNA TGTGCCAGCAGCGTAGACGCAGGTACTATCACTGAAGCTTTCTTT. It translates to CASSVDAGTITEAFF.

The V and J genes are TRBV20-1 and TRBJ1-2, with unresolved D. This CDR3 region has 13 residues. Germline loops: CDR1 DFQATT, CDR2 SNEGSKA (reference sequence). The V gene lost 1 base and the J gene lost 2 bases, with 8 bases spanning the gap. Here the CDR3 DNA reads TGCAGTGCTAGAGGGGAACAGAACTATGGCTACACCTTC. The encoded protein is CSARGEQNYGYTF.

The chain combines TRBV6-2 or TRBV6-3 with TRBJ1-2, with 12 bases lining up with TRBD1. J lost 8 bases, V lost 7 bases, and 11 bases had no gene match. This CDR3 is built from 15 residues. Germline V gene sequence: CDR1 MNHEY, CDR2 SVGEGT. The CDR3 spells CASTQDPGTGGGYTF. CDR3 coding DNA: TGTGCCAGCACTCAGGATCCCGGGACAGGGGGCGGCTACACCTTC.

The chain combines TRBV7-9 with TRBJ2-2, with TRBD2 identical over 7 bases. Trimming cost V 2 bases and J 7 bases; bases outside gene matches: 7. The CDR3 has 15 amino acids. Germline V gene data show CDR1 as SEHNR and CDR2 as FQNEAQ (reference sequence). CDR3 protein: CASSLRREPIGELFF. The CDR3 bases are TGTGCCAGCAGCTTAAGGCGGGAGCCTATCGGGGAGCTGTTTTTT.

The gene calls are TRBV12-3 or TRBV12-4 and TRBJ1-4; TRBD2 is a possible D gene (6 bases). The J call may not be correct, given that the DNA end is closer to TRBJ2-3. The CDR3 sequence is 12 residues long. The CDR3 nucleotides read TGTGCCAGCAGTCGGGAGCGGGATACGCAGTATTTT. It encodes CASSRERDTQYF.

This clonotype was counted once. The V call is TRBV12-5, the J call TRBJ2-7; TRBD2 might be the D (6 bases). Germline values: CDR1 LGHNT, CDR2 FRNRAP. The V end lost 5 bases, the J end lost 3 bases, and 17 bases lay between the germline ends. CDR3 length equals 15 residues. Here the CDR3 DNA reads TGTGCTAGTGGTATCCCACGGGACGGGGGCTACGAGCAGTACTTC. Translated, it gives CASGIPRDGGYEQYF.

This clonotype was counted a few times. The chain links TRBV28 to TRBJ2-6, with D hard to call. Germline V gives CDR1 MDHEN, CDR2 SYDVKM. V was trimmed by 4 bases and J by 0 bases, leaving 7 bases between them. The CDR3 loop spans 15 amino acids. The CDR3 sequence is CASSSYSSGANVLTF. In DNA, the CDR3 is TGTGCCAGCAGTTCCTACAGCTCTGGGGCCAACGTCCTGACTTTC.

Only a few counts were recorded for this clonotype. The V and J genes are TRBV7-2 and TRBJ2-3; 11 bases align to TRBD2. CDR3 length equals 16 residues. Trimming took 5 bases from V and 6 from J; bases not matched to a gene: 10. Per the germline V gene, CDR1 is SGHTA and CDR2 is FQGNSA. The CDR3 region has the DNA TGTGCCAGCAGCATGACTAGCGGGATAGGCCTGGATACGCAGTATTTT. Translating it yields CASSMTSGIGLDTQYF.

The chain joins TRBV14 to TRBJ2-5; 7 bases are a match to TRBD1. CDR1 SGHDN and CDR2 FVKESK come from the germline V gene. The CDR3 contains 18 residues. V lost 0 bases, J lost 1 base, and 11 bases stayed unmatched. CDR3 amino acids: CASSQDTKGAFLQETQYF. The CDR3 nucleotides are TGTGCCAGCAGCCAAGATACAAAGGGGGCCTTTCTCCAAGAGACCCAGTACTTC. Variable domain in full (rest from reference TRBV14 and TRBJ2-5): EAGVTQFPSHSVIEKGQTVTLRCDPISGHDNLYWYRRVMGKEIKFLLHFVKESKQDESGMPNNRFLAERTGGTYSTLKVQPAELEDSGVYFCASSQDTKGAFLQETQYFGPGTRLLVL.

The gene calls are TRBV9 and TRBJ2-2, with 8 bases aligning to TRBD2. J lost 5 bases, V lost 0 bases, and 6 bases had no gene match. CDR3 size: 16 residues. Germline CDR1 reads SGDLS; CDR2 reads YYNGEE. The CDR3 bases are TGTGCCAGCAGCGTAGGGGCTAGCGGGTCAACCGGGGAGCTGTTTTTT. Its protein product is CASSVGASGSTGELFF.

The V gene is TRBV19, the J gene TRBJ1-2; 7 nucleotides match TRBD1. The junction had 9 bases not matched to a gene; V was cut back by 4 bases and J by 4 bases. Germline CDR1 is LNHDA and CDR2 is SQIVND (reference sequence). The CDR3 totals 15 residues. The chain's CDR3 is CASSTWDRQIYGYTF. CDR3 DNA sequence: TGTGCCAGTAGTACCTGGGACAGACAAATCTATGGCTACACCTTC.

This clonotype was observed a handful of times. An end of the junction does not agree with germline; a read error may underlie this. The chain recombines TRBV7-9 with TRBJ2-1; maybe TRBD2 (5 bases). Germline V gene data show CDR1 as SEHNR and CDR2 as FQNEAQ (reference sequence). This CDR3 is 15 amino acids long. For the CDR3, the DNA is TGTACCAGCAGTTTTACCGGGGTCTTTCACAATGAGCAGTTCTTC. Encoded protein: CTSSFTGVFHNEQFF.

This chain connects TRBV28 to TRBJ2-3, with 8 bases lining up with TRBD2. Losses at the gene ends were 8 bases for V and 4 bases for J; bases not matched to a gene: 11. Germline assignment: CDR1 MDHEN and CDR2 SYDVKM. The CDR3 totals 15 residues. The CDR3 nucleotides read TGTGCCAGCTATCCGGGACTAGACGTCCCAGATACGCAGTATTTT. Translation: CASYPGLDVPDTQYF. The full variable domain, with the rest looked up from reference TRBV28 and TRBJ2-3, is DVKVTQSSRYLVKRTGEKVFLECVQDMDHENMFWYRQDPGLGLRLIYFSYDVKMKEKGDIPEGYSVSREKKERFSLILESASTNQTSMYLCASYPGLDVPDTQYFGPGTRLTVL.